This passage covers 20 T cell receptor beta chains from one sample sequenced in a study of graft-versus-host responses after intestinal transplantation. Only in-frame clones appear in the TCRdb table, and some are missing; sequencing was by immunoSEQ multiplex PCR. The sample lists over 45,000 clones, about 90% occurring once. No antigens are known for them. The source material was unstimulated CD4+ T cells sorted from spleen or lymph node cells, sampled before transplant. The receptors shown here come from a human donor who was the organ donor for an intestinal transplant.

This clone was detected only a few times. The V call is TRBV25-1, the J call TRBJ2-5, with TRBD1 identical over 10 bases. This CDR3 has 16 residues. V was clipped by 3 bases and J by 2 bases; unmatched bases: 6. Germline V gene sequence: CDR1 MGHDK, CDR2 SYGVNS. CDR3 loop: CASSDLGTGDQETQYF. The CDR3, as DNA: TGTGCCAGCAGTGATCTCGGGACAGGGGATCAAGAGACCCAGTACTTC.

The genes are TRBV7-9 and TRBJ2-1; TRBD2 matches at 14 bases. The junction had 8 bases not matched to a gene; V was cut back by 5 bases and J by 8 bases. Germline V gives CDR1 SEHNR, CDR2 FQNEAQ (reference sequence). This CDR3 comprises 16 residues. This chain's CDR3 is CASSRLAGGPRYEQFF. In DNA form, the CDR3 reads TGTGCCAGCAGCCGACTAGCGGGAGGGCCTCGGTATGAGCAGTTCTTC.

The chain uses TRBV23-1 and TRBJ2-5; TRBD2 aligns across 10 bases. TRBV23-1 counts as an open reading frame of uncertain function. V trimming: 3 bases; J trimming: 4 bases; junction bases outside the gene matches: 5. CDR3 length: 15 amino acids. CDR3 amino acids: CASSQEAGGLETQYF. The DNA of the CDR3 is TGCGCCAGCAGTCAGGAAGCGGGAGGGTTAGAGACCCAGTACTTC.

The rearrangement joins TRBV6-1 to TRBJ2-1; 9 bases are a match to TRBD2. Per germline, CDR1 MNHNS and CDR2 SASEGT. With V trimmed by 6 bases and J by 6 bases, 6 bases remained unmatched. This CDR3 is built from 14 residues. The CDR3 protein is CASSPQREVNEQFF. CDR3 DNA sequence: TGTGCCAGCAGCCCTCAGCGGGAGGTCAATGAGCAGTTCTTC.

The J gene is TRBJ1-2, the V gene TRBV6-5, with D possibly being TRBD1 (6 bases). The CDR3 length is 15 residues. The V gene lost 6 bases and the J gene lost 6 bases, with 20 bases spanning the gap. Per the germline V gene, CDR1 is MNHEY and CDR2 is SVGAGI. CDR3 in DNA: TGTGCCAGCAGAAACGCCTTAACAGGGTTTCATGGCTACACCTTC. Translating gives CASRNALTGFHGYTF.

In this sample, this clone turned up once. The V gene is TRBV6-1, the J gene TRBJ1-2; D is uncertain. CDR3 length equals 14 residues. V was cut by 8 bases and J by 8 bases, with 21 bases left in between. Per the germline V gene, CDR1 is MNHNS and CDR2 is SASEGT. DNA of the CDR3: TGTGCCAGCGGATCAGTCGGTGCGGCCGGAGGCTACACCTTC. It yields the protein CASGSVGAAGGYTF.

As concerns this clone: The same CDR3 is also encoded by other DNA sequences in this sample. The chain combines TRBV19 with TRBJ1-5, with D possibly TRBD1 on 6 matching bases. V was clipped by 5 bases and J by 2 bases, with 10 bases between them. The germline V gene encodes CDR1 LNHDA and CDR2 SQIVND (reference sequence). CDR3 size: 14 residues. CDR3 sequence: CASSPRQGNQPQHF. The CDR3 region has the DNA TGTGCCAGTAGTCCCCGACAGGGCAATCAGCCCCAGCATTTT.

The CDR3 DNA follows: TGTGCCAGCAGTTCCCCGACTAGGAAACCCTACGAGCAGTACTTC. Amino acids: CASSSPTRKPYEQYF. V usage is TRBV27 and J usage is TRBJ2-7, with D maybe TRBD2 (6 bases). Germline CDR1 reads MNHEY; CDR2 reads SMNVEV (reference sequence). The CDR3 extends over 15 amino acids. The V gene lost 4 bases and the J gene lost 2 bases, with 15 bases spanning the gap.

This clone was observed a single time. J is TRBJ2-3 and V is TRBV28, with 12 bases fitting TRBD2. The ends lost 6 bases at V and 4 bases at J; junction bases unmatched: 5. This CDR3 spans 15 amino acids. The germline CDR1 and CDR2 sequences are MDHEN and SYDVKM. The CDR3 DNA follows: TGTGCCAGCAGCCCTAGCGGGAGGGATCCAGATACGCAGTATTTT. Translated: CASSPSGRDPDTQYF.

The chain links TRBV7-9 to TRBJ2-1, with 12 positions matching TRBD2. The V gene end was trimmed by 1 base and the J gene end by 5 bases; junction bases not matched to a gene: 9. This CDR3 has 18 amino acids. CDR1 is SEHNR and CDR2 is FQNEAQ in the germline V gene (reference sequence). DNA for the CDR3: TGTGCCAGCAGCTTAGTTGGCCTAGCGGGAGGGCTGCACAATGAGCAGTTCTTC. Translating it yields CASSLVGLAGGLHNEQFF.

This clone is a singleton in its sample. The chain links TRBV6-4 to TRBJ1-5; D perhaps matches TRBD1 (5 bases). This CDR3 region has 14 residues. Germline V gives CDR1 MRHNA, CDR2 SNTAGT. V shed 0 bases and J shed 4 bases, with 7 bases lying between them. DNA for the CDR3: TGTGCCAGCAGTGACTCCCAGGGAAATCAGCCCCAGCATTTT. Protein sequence: CASSDSQGNQPQHF.

The chain employs TRBV28 and TRBJ1-4, with a tentative D call TRBD1 (5 bases). The CDR3 runs to 14 residues. The V and J ends lost 3 bases and 8 bases respectively, with 13 bases between them. Germline CDR1 and CDR2: MDHEN and SYDVKM. CDR3 in DNA: TGTGCCAGCAGTTTCTCCCCACCAGGGGAAAAACTGTTTTTT. Translating gives CASSFSPPGEKLFF.

This chain uses TRBV5-1 with TRBJ2-5; possibly TRBD1 for D (6 bases). The CDR3 runs 14 residues. Germline V CDR1 and CDR2: SGHRS, YFSETQ. With 5 bases removed from V and 5 bases from J, the gap between germline ends came to 16 bases. CDR3 nucleotide sequence: TGCGCCAGCAGACCATCCACAGGGTTGGAGACCCAGTACTTC. This encodes CASRPSTGLETQYF. The variable domain in full, with the rest retrieved from reference TRBV5-1 and TRBJ2-5, is KAGVTQTPRYLIKTRGQQVTLSCSPISGHRSVSWYQQTPGQGLQFLFEYFSETQRNKGNFPGRFSGRQFSNSRSEMNVSTLELGDSALYLCASRPSTGLETQYFGPGTRLLVL.

The genes are TRBV7-3 and TRBJ2-5; maybe TRBD1 (6 bases). CDR3 length equals 13 residues. The germline V gene encodes CDR1 SGHTA and CDR2 FQGTGA. V was trimmed by 5 bases and J by 5 bases, leaving 12 bases between them. CDR3 bases: TGTGCCAGCAGCCGAGGGGGTGGTGAGACCCAGTACTTC. Protein: CASSRGGGETQYF. The full variable domain, rest sourced from reference TRBV7-3 and TRBJ2-5, is GAGVSQTPSNKVTEKGKYVELRCDPISGHTALYWYRQSLGQGPEFLIYFQGTGAADDSGLPNDRFFAVRPEGSVSTLKIQRTERGDSAVYLCASSRGGGETQYFGPGTRLLVL.

The rearrangement uses TRBV19 and TRBJ2-2; D call uncertain. Germline V gene lookup returns CDR1 LNHDA and CDR2 SQIVND (reference sequence). Trimming removed 7 bases at V and 6 bases at J, with 15 bases between. This CDR3 comprises 14 residues. The CDR3, as DNA: TGTGCCAGTACCCCCCCCTCCCTGTCCGGGGAGCTGTTTTTT. As protein: CASTPPSLSGELFF.

Only one count was recorded for this clone. The chain combines TRBV5-1 with TRBJ2-7; D is undetermined. Trimming shortened V by 3 bases and J by 3 bases, and 4 bases separated the two germline ends. The CDR3 length is 11 residues. The germline gives CDR1 SGHRS, CDR2 YFSETQ. CDR3 sequence (DNA): TGCGCCAGCAGCTCGGGCTACGAGCAGTACTTC. This codes for CASSSGYEQYF. The complete variable domain, with remaining parts taken from reference TRBV5-1 and TRBJ2-7, reads KAGVTQTPRYLIKTRGQQVTLSCSPISGHRSVSWYQQTPGQGLQFLFEYFSETQRNKGNFPGRFSGRQFSNSRSEMNVSTLELGDSALYLCASSSGYEQYFGPGTRLTVT.

V usage is TRBV7-8 and J usage is TRBJ2-2, with 8 bases fitting TRBD2. The CDR3 sequence is 15 residues long. Trimming took 5 bases from V and 3 from J; bases not matched to a gene: 5. From germline, CDR1 is SGHVS and CDR2 FQNEAQ. CDR3 residues: CASSQRGFDTGELFF. DNA of the CDR3: TGTGCCAGCAGCCAGCGGGGGTTCGACACCGGGGAGCTGTTTTTT.

V and J are TRBV7-2 and TRBJ2-2; D remains unclear. The germline V gene has CDR1 SGHTA and CDR2 FQGNSA. This CDR3 contains 14 residues. Trimming took off 6 bases at V and 6 bases at J, with 14 bases between the two ends. As DNA, the CDR3 is TGTGCCAGCAGGTGGGCCCCCCACTCCGGGGAGCTGTTTTTT. Protein sequence: CASRWAPHSGELFF.

The chain links TRBV9 to TRBJ2-5; D is undetermined. The V end lost 3 bases, the J end lost 2 bases, and 14 bases lay between the germline ends. The CDR3 covers 15 residues. CDR1 is SGDLS, CDR2 YYNGEE, per germline. In nucleotides, the CDR3 is TGTGCCAGCAGCGCAAACCTAATCGTTCAAGAGACCCAGTACTTC. It encodes CASSANLIVQETQYF.

The chain combines TRBV28 with TRBJ2-7; the D gene is possibly TRBD2 (5 bases). The CDR3 spans 12 residues. Per germline, CDR1 MDHEN and CDR2 SYDVKM. V lost 4 bases and J lost 9, with 13 bases in between. Here the CDR3 reads CASSSGDWGQYF. For the CDR3, the DNA is TGTGCCAGCAGTTCCGGGGATTGGGGGCAGTACTTC.